This T cell receptor beta chain comes out of a study of blood T cell repertoires in COVID-19. V lost 8 bases and J lost 3; bases outside the gene matches: 12. Germline V gives CDR1 MNHEY, CDR2 SVGAGI. The CDR3 length is 15 residues. Produced via immunoSEQ multiplex PCR; TCRdb's table is partial and in-frame only. This table holds some 170,000 clones, roughly 86% found once. This TCR derives from a woman between 45 and 60 years old with acute or convalescent COVID-19. The chain has TRBV6-5 and TRBJ1-2; 7 bases match TRBD1. The specimen was peripheral blood. DNA of the CDR3: TGTGCCAGCGGGGGACAGCTCTTACAAGACTATGGCTACACCTTC. Translated: CASGGQLLQDYGYTF.